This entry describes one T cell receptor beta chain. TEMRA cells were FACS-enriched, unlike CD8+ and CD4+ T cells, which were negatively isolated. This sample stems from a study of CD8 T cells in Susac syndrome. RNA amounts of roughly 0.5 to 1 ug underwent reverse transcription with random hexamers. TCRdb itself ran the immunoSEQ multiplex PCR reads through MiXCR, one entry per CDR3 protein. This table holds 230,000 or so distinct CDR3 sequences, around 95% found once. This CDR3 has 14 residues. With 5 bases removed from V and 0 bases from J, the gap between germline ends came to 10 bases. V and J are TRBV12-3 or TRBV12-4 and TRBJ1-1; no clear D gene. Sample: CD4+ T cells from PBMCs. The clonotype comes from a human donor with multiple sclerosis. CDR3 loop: CASSQETMNTEAFF. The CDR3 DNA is TGTGCCAGCAGTCAGGAGACGATGAACACTGAAGCTTTCTTT.